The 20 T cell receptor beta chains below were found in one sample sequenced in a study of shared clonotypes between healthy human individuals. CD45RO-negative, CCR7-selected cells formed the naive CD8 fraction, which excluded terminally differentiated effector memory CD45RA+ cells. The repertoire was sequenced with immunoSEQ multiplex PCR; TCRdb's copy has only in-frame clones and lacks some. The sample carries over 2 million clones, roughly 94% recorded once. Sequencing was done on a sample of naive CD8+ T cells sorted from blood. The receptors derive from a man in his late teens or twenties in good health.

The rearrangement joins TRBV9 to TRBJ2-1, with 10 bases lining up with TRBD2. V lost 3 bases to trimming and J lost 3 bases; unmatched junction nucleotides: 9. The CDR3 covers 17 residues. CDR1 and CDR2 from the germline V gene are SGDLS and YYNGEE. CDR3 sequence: CASSGGLAVPRYNEQFF. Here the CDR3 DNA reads TGTGCCAGCAGCGGTGGACTAGCGGTTCCCCGCTACAATGAGCAGTTCTTC.

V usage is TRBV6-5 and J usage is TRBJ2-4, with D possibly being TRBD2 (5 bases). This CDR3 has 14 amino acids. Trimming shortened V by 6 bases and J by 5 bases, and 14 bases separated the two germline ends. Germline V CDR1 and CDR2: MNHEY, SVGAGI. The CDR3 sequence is CASRRRLNQNIQYF. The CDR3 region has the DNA TGTGCCAGCAGACGACGACTAAATCAAAACATTCAGTACTTC.

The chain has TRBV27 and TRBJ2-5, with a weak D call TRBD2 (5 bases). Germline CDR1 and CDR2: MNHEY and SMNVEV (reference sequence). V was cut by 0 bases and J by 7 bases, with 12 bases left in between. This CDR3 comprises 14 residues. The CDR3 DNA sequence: TGTGCCAGCAGTTTATCCTTAGCGTATGGGACCCAGTACTTC. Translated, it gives CASSLSLAYGTQYF.

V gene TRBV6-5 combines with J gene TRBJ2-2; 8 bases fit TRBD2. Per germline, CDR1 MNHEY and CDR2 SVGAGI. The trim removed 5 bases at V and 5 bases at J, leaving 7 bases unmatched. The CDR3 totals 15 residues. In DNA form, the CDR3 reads TGTGCCAGCAGTCACACGGGACTAGAGACCGGGGAGCTGTTTTTT. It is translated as CASSHTGLETGELFF.

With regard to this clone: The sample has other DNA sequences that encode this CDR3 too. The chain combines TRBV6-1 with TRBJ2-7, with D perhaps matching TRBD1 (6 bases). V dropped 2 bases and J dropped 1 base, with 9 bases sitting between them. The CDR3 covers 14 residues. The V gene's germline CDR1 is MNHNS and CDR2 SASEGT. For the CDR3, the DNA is TGTGCCAGCAGTGAACCGGACAGTTCCTACGAGCAGTACTTC. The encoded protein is CASSEPDSSYEQYF.

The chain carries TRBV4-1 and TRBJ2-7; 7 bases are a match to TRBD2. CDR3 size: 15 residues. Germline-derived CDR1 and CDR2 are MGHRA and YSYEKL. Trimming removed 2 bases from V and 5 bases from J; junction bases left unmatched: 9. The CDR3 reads CASSQLSAGVHEQYF. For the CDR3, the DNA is TGCGCCAGCAGCCAACTTTCCGCGGGAGTCCACGAGCAGTACTTC.

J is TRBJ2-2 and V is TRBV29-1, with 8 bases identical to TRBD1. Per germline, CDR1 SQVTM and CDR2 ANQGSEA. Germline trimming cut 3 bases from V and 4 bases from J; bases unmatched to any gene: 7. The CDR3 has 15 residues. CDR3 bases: TGCAGCGTTGAGGGCGAGACAGGGGTCACCGGGGAGCTGTTTTTT. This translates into CSVEGETGVTGELFF.

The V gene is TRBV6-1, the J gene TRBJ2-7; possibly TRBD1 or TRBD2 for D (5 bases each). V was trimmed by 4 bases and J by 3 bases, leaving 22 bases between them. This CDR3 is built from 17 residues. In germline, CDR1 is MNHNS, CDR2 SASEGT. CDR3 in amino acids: CASSALRGAKSLYEQYF. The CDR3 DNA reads TGTGCCAGCAGTGCGTTAAGAGGGGCGAAATCCCTCTACGAGCAGTACTTC.

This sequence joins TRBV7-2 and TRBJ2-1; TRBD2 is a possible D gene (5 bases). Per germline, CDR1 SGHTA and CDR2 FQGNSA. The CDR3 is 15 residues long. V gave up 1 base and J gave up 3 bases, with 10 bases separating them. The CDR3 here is CASSLGTRNYNEQFF. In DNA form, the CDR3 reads TGTGCCAGCAGCTTAGGTACTAGAAACTACAATGAGCAGTTCTTC. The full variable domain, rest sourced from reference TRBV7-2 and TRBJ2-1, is GAGVSQSPSNKVTEKGKDVELRCDPISGHTALYWYRQSLGQGLEFLIYFQGNSAPDKSGLPSDRFSAERTGGSVSTLTIQRTQQEDSAVYLCASSLGTRNYNEQFFGPGTRLTVL.

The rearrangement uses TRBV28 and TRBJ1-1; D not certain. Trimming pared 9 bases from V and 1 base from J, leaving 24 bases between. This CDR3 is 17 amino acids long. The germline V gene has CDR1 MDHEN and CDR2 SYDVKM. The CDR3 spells CASLNVAQGPRNTEAFF. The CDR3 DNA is TGTGCCAGTCTTAATGTAGCCCAAGGACCGCGGAACACTGAAGCTTTCTTT.

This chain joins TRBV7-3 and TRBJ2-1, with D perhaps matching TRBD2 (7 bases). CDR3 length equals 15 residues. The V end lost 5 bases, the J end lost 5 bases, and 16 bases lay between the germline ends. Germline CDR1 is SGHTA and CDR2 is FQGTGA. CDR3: CASSARGAGHNEQFF. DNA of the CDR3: TGTGCCAGCAGCGCCCGGGGGGCAGGCCACAATGAGCAGTTCTTC.

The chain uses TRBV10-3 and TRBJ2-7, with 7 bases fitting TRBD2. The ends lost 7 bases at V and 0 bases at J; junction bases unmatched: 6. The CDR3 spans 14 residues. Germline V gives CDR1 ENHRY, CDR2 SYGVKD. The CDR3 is CAITASGSSYEQYF. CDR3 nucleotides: TGTGCCATCACGGCTAGCGGAAGCTCCTACGAGCAGTACTTC.

The CDR3 protein is CASSPGLAGRDTQYF. The CDR3 bases are TGTGCCAGCAGCCCGGGACTAGCGGGAAGGGATACGCAGTATTTT. The genes are TRBV27 and TRBJ2-3; 13 nucleotides line up with TRBD2. V was pared by 6 bases and J by 6 bases, with 6 bases of the junction left unmatched. Germline loops: CDR1 MNHEY, CDR2 SMNVEV (reference sequence). The CDR3 contains 15 residues.

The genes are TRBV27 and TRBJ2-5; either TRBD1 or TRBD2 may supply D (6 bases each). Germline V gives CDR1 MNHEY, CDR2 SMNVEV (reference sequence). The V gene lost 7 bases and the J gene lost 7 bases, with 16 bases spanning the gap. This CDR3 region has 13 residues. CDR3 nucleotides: TGTGCCAGCACTGGAGGGGGGTTCGGGACCCAGTACTTC. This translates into CASTGGGFGTQYF.

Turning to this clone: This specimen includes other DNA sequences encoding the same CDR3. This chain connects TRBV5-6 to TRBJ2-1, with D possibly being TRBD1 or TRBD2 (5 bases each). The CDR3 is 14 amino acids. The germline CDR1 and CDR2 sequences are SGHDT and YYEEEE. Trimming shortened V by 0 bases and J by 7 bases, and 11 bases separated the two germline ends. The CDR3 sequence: CASSLGQGENEQFF. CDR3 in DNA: TGTGCCAGCAGCTTGGGGCAGGGAGAAAATGAGCAGTTCTTC.

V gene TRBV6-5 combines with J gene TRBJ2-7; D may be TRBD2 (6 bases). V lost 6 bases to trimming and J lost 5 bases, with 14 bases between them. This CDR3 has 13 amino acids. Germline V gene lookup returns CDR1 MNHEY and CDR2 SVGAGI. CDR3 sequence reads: CASSHSGVDEQYF. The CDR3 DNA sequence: TGTGCCAGCAGCCATTCGGGAGTGGACGAGCAGTACTTC.

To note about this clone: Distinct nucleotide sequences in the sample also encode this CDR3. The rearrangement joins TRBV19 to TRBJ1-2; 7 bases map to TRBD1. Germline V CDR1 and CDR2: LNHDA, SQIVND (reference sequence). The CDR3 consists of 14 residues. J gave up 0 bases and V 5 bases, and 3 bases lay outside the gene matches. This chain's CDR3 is CASSPGTANYGYTF. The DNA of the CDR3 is TGTGCCAGTAGTCCAGGGACAGCTAACTATGGCTACACCTTC.

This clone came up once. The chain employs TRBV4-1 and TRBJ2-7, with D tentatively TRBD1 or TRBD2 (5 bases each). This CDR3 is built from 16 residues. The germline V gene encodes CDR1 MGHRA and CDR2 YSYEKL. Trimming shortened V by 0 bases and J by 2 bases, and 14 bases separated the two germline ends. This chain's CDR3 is CASSQEGWDVTYEQYF. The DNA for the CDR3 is TGCGCCAGCAGCCAAGAAGGCTGGGACGTTACCTACGAGCAGTACTTC.

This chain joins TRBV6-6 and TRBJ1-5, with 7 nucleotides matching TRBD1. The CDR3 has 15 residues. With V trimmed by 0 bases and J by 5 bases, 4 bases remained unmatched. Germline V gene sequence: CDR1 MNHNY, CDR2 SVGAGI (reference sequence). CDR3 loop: CASSYSTGDDQPQHF. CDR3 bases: TGTGCCAGCAGTTACTCAACAGGGGATGATCAGCCCCAGCATTTT.

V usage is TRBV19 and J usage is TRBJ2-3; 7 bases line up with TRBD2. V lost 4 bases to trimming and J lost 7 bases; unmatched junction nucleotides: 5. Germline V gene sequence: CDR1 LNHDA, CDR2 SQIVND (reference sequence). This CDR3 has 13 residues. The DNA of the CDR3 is TGTGCCAGTAGTAGCGGGAGTGCATATACGCAGTATTTT. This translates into CASSSGSAYTQYF.